This T cell receptor beta chain was recovered during a study of shared clonotypes between healthy human individuals. This clone was detected only once. Its specificity is unknown. Study findings and constraints: Naive subsets tended to show greater estimated richness than memory subsets. Clonotype sharing levels among donors were expected to vary with sequencing depth.

How the authors handled the data: Filtering differed since immunoSEQ provided only junctions, with no quality scores. Assay used: immunoSEQ multiplex PCR; TCRdb lists only in-frame clones, some missing. V, J and clone size are taken as reported in that table, and D and trimming were inferred from the DNA itself. The sample has some 1 million clones; about 77% are singletons. The CDR3 is 14 residues long. Germline assignment: CDR1 LGHNT and CDR2 FRNRAP. Trimming removed 1 base at V and 6 bases at J, with 13 bases between. V is TRBV12-5 and J is TRBJ2-7; D ambiguous. The sequenced material came from memory CD4+ T cells sorted from blood. The sample's subset: CD45RA-negative fraction. The clonotype originates from a man aged 18 to 35 in good health. CDR3 nucleotide sequence: TGTGCTAGTGGTTTGGGACGGACCTACGGCGAGCAGTACTTC. Translating gives CASGLGRTYGEQYF.